This entry lists 28 T cell receptor beta chains sequenced from one sample in a study of tumor and adjacent non-tumor tissue in lung cancer (dated by TCRdb to between 2017 and 2018). RNA was extracted from bulk unsorted tissue and checked for quality with a NanoDrop ND-1000 and an Agilent 2100. Normal lung samples were distant non-tumor tissue taken more than 3 cm from the tumor edge. Libraries came from multiplex PCR. Data came from an Illumina HiSeq 2500. TCRbeta libraries were constructed through three rounds of nested PCR with primers (Table S4) according to protocols modified from ARM-PCR. TCRdb took the public reads, trimmed them with fastp at Q25, ran MiXCR for clone calling and kept in-frame beta chains. Identical CDR3 protein sequences are pooled into one entry, listed with their most common genes and DNA. For this sample the table gives approximately 120,000 distinct CDR3 sequences, of which about 61% were detected only once. Over 15% of the sample is in the top ten clones.

Sequenced material: distant non-tumor lung tissue. The receptors shown here come from a man aged 55-75 years with non-small cell lung cancer.

Concerning this clonotype: At one end the junction does not follow the germline gene, possibly because of a read error. CDR3 region: CASSYSDTGASWQETQYF. In DNA form, the CDR3 reads TGTGCCAGTAGTTACTCAGACACAGGGGCAAGCTGGCAAGAGACCCAGTACTTC. The chain has TRBV6-5 and TRBJ2-5, with 7 bases aligning to TRBD1. The length of the CDR3 is 18 residues. Germline values: CDR1 MNHEY, CDR2 SVGAGI.

By sample fraction, this clonotype is large. V and J are TRBV11-2 and TRBJ2-1; TRBD1 agrees at 11 bases. With V trimmed by 4 bases and J by 8 bases, 4 bases remained unmatched. CDR1 SGHAT and CDR2 FQNNGV come from the germline V gene. The length of the CDR3 is 14 residues. DNA of the CDR3: TGTGCCAGCAGCTCCGGACAGGGGGCCGATGAGCAGTTCTTC. As protein: CASSSGQGADEQFF.

Comments on this clonotype: A read error may account for a junction end that differs from germline. The rearrangement links TRBV5-1 to TRBJ2-7; 10 positions agree with TRBD2. CDR1 is SGHRS, CDR2 YFSETQ, per germline. The length of the CDR3 is 14 residues. For the CDR3, the DNA is TGCGTCAGCAGCTTACTAGCGGGAAACTACGAACAGTACTTC. Encoded protein: CVSSLLAGNYEQYF.

Comments on this clonotype: A read error is possible here, since a much larger clone lies one base away. The rearrangement uses TRBV20-1 and TRBJ2-1; 8 bases line up with TRBD2. The CDR3 extends over 15 amino acids. CDR1 and CDR2 from the germline V gene are DFQATT and SNEGSKA (reference sequence). CDR3 DNA: TGCACTGCTACGGACGCGGGAGGCTCCTACAATGAGCAGTTCTTC. Residues: CTATDAGGSYNEQFF.

The chain carries TRBV20-1 and TRBJ2-7; either TRBD1 or TRBD2 may fit D (7 bases each). This CDR3 is built from 16 residues. CDR1 DFQATT and CDR2 SNEGSKA come from the germline V gene (reference sequence). Trimming removed 0 bases at V and 6 bases at J, with 21 bases between. The CDR3 nucleotides are TGCAGTGCTAGAGATCAGGGAGGGGGCGAGGTGGTCGAGCAGTACTTC. The encoded protein is CSARDQGGGEVVEQYF.

Ten or more counts support this clonotype. The chain links TRBV5-8 to TRBJ2-1, with D tentatively TRBD2 (5 bases). The CDR3 has 15 residues. Germline CDR1 reads SGHTS; CDR2 reads YDEGEE. Trimming shortened V by 0 bases and J by 9 bases, and 16 bases separated the two germline ends. CDR3 sequence reads: CASSLGARREGEQFF. The CDR3, as DNA: TGTGCCAGCAGCTTGGGCGCCCGGCGAGAGGGTGAGCAGTTCTTC.

About this clonotype itself: The germline gene is not matched at one end of the junction; a read error may be the cause. The rearrangement links TRBV12-3 or TRBV12-4 to TRBJ2-7; the D is unclear. The CDR3 is 14 amino acids. CDR3 amino acids: CAGSPTLAYCEQYF. The CDR3 coding sequence is TGTGCCGGCAGTCCTACCTTAGCTTACTGCGAGCAGTACTTC.

With regard to this clonotype: This may come from a read error, since a much larger clone is one base off. The rearrangement joins TRBV6-5 to TRBJ1-1; D possibly corresponds to TRBD1 (6 bases). Germline V gene lookup returns CDR1 MNHEY and CDR2 SVGAGI. This CDR3 region has 16 residues. Trimming took 2 bases from V and 4 from J, leaving 17 bases between them. The CDR3: CASSYEGRGRSTEAFF. CDR3 in DNA: TGTGCCAGCAGTTACGAGGGCAGGGGAAGGAGCACTGAAGCTTTCTTT.

Remarks on this clonotype: This may be a read error, as it is one base from a much larger clone. V usage is TRBV6-1 and J usage is TRBJ1-2; D unclear. The germline V gene encodes CDR1 MNHNS and CDR2 SASEGT. This CDR3 spans 14 amino acids. The CDR3 reads CASGEALDPYGYTF. The CDR3 DNA reads as TGTGCCAGCGGTGAAGCGCTAGACCCCTATGGCTACACCTTC.

In its sample, this clonotype was seen a few times. One junction end disagrees with the germline gene, perhaps due to a read error. The V call is TRBV11-1, the J call TRBJ2-1; D not certain. Per the germline V gene, CDR1 is SGHAT and CDR2 is FQDESV (reference sequence). This CDR3 comprises 15 residues. Here the CDR3 DNA reads TGTGCCAGCGCTATCAGGTCCCTTTCCTACAATGAGCAACTCTTC. As protein: CASAIRSLSYNEQLF.

The chain is built from TRBV11-3 and TRBJ2-3; D ambiguous. Germline V CDR1 and CDR2: SGHNT, YENEEA. V dropped 5 bases and J dropped 3 bases, with 15 bases sitting between them. CDR3 length: 15 amino acids. CDR3 sequence: CASSQITRATDTQYF. DNA of the CDR3: TGTGCCAGCAGCCAGATAACCCGGGCTACAGATACGCAGTATTTT.

The sample holds one count of this clonotype. Since a much larger clone is just one base distant, this may be a read error. The J gene is TRBJ2-6, the V gene TRBV28, with a tentative D call TRBD1 (6 bases). Trimming pared 8 bases from V and 5 bases from J, leaving 16 bases between. The CDR3 has 15 residues. Germline V gene data show CDR1 as MDHEN and CDR2 as SYDVKM. The CDR3 loop is CASGVTGRWANVLTF. Here the CDR3 DNA reads TGTGCCAGCGGTGTAACAGGGCGCTGGGCCAACGTCCTGACTTTC.

This clonotype was detected many times. The rearrangement joins TRBV5-5 to TRBJ2-7; D is unresolved. Germline V gene lookup returns CDR1 SGHKS and CDR2 YYEKEE (reference sequence). The germline V and J ends were trimmed by 4 bases and 6 bases, with 8 bases remaining between them. There are 11 residues in the CDR3. The CDR3: CASSRVGEQYF. The CDR3 coding sequence is TGTGCCAGCAGCCGCGTCGGCGAGCAGTACTTC.

Note on this clonotype: Since a much larger clone is just one base distant, this may be a read error. The CDR3 spells CTSSPPSGRSTDTQYF. The CDR3 DNA reads TGTACCAGCAGTCCTCCTAGCGGGAGGTCCACAGATACGCAGTATTTT. This chain uses TRBV6-5 with TRBJ2-3; 11 bases are shared with TRBD2. The length of the CDR3 is 16 residues. Germline values: CDR1 MNHEY, CDR2 SVGAGI.

Concerning this clonotype itself: A read error may account for a junction end that differs from germline. The rearrangement uses TRBV4-3 and TRBJ1-5, with D unclear. Germline assignment: CDR1 LGHNA and CDR2 YSLEER. CDR3 size: 15 residues. In nucleotides, the CDR3 is TGCGCCAGCAGCCGAGATCTGGGAGAAAATCAGCCACAGCATTTT. Translating gives CASSRDLGENQPQHF.

This clonotype was seen a handful of times. A read error may be the cause here, since a much bigger clone is one base away. The rearrangement uses TRBV12-5 and TRBJ2-1, with D unclear. Germline V lookup: CDR1 LGHNT, CDR2 FRNRAP. This CDR3 spans 15 amino acids. Deletions cut 3 bases from V and 6 bases from J, with 15 bases between. CDR3 bases: TGTGCTAGTGGTTTAAGGCAGGTCGGGCGCAATGAGCAGTTCTTC. This translates into CASGLRQVGRNEQFF.

About this clonotype: This may be a read error, as it is one base from a much larger clone. V and J are TRBV5-4 and TRBJ1-5, with D perhaps TRBD1 (6 bases). Germline V gene data show CDR1 as SGHNT and CDR2 as YYREEE (reference sequence). CDR3 length: 14 residues. The CDR3 region has the DNA TGTGCCGGCAGTTACCAGGGGAGCAATCAGTCCCAGCATTTT. It is translated as CAGSYQGSNQSQHF. Together with reference TRBV5-4 and TRBJ1-5, the CDR3 gives the full variable domain: ETGVTQSPTHLIKTRGQQVTLRCSSQSGHNTVSWYQQALGQGPQFIFQYYREEENGRGNFPPRFSGLQFPNYSSELNVNALELDDSALYLCAGSYQGSNQSQHFGDGTRLSIL.

There are many counts of this clonotype. The gene calls are TRBV28 and TRBJ2-5; 8 nucleotides match TRBD1. Germline V gene data show CDR1 as MDHEN and CDR2 as SYDVKM. This CDR3 has 13 amino acids. V shed 10 bases and J 5 bases; nucleotides not matched to a gene: 9. This CDR3 is CAIRHRTGETQYF. The CDR3 coding sequence is TGTGCCATCCGTCACCGGACAGGGGAGACCCAGTACTTC.

Details on this clonotype: A read error may be the cause here, since a much bigger clone is one base away. The chain links TRBV28 to TRBJ2-2, with unresolved D. The CDR3 loop spans 12 amino acids. Trimming stripped 4 bases from V and 9 bases from J, with 9 bases between. Germline V gene sequence: CDR1 MDHEN, CDR2 SYDVKM. CDR3: CASSSPPRELFF. CDR3 nucleotides: TGTGCCAGCAGTTCGCCCCCCAGGGAGCTGTTTTTT.

The chain combines TRBV6-5 with TRBJ2-2, with D possibly matching TRBD1 (5 bases). CDR3 size: 16 residues. Germline CDR1 is MNHEY and CDR2 is SVGAGI. The ends were cut back, 6 bases at V and 0 bases at J, with 14 bases in the middle. As DNA, the CDR3 is TGTGCCAGCAGGAAGACAGTAGTCGCGAACACCGGGGAGCTGTTTTTT. This codes for CASRKTVVANTGELFF.

This clonotype was observed a few times. The rearrangement joins TRBV2 to TRBJ1-4; D gene ambiguous. CDR1 is SNHLY, CDR2 FYNNEI, per germline. The CDR3 runs 14 residues. V lost 7 bases, J lost 5 bases, and 14 bases lay in between. The CDR3 here is CASKWNNGNEKLFF. CDR3 DNA sequence: TGTGCCAGCAAGTGGAACAATGGAAATGAAAAACTGTTTTTT.

Regarding this clonotype: A much more abundant neighbour one base away suggests this may be a read error. The V and J genes are TRBV12-3 or TRBV12-4 and TRBJ2-3; D not resolved. CDR3 length: 10 residues. V lost 6 bases and J 5 bases, leaving 3 bases between the germline ends. In DNA, the CDR3 is TGTGCCAGCAGGAGAGATACGCAGTATTTT. Translated, it gives CASRRDTQYF.

Only one count was recorded for this clonotype. The junction differs from germline at one of its ends, possibly a read error. V is TRBV5-4 and J is TRBJ2-7; TRBD1 aligns across 8 bases. CDR3 size: 14 residues. Looked up from germline, CDR1 is SGHNT and CDR2 is YYREEE (reference sequence). CDR3 bases: TGTGCCAACAGCTGGGGGACAGGAGAAAACGAGCAGTACTTC. Translating it yields CANSWGTGENEQYF. The full variable domain, completed using reference TRBV5-4 and TRBJ2-7, is ETGVTQSPTHLIKTRGQQVTLRCSSQSGHNTVSWYQQALGQGPQFIFQYYREEENGRGNFPPRFSGLQFPNYSSELNVNALELDDSALYLCANSWGTGENEQYFGPGTRLTVT.

This clonotype was seen ten or more times. The CDR3 here is CASSQEGGLDEQFF. CDR3 sequence (DNA): TGCGCCAGCAGCCAAGAAGGGGGCCTCGATGAGCAGTTCTTC. V is TRBV4-1 and J is TRBJ2-1; 7 bases match TRBD1. V lost 0 bases, J lost 8 bases, and 4 bases stayed unmatched. Germline CDR1 MGHRA, CDR2 YSYEKL. This CDR3 has 14 residues.

This rearrangement joins TRBV15 to TRBJ2-1; no firm D call. Trimming shortened V by 3 bases and J by 9 bases, and 9 bases separated the two germline ends. Germline CDR1 is LNHNV and CDR2 is YYDKDF (reference sequence). The CDR3 has 12 residues. CDR3 protein: CATSRAQGEQFF. CDR3 nucleotides: TGTGCCACCAGCAGGGCTCAAGGTGAGCAGTTCTTC. Full variable domain (outside the CDR3, taken from reference TRBV15 and TRBJ2-1): DAMVIQNPRYQVTQFGKPVTLSCSQTLNHNVMYWYQQKSSQAPKLLFHYYDKDFNNEADTPDNFQSRRPNTSFCFLDIRSPGLGDTAMYLCATSRAQGEQFFGPGTRLTVL.

Concerning this clonotype itself: This clone may be a read error of a much larger clone one base away. The CDR3 protein is CDSSQGGSNSPLHF. The CDR3 DNA is TGTGACAGCAGCCAAGGCGGCAGTAATTCACCCCTCCACTTT. This chain uses TRBV4-2 with TRBJ1-6; no clear D. The CDR3 extends over 14 amino acids. Germline CDR1 is LGHNA and CDR2 is YNFKEQ.

The chain recombines TRBV5-1 with TRBJ2-7; D gene uncertain. The length of the CDR3 is 13 residues. V was pared by 0 bases and J by 3 bases, with 7 bases between. The V gene's germline CDR1 is SGHRS and CDR2 YFSETQ. Here the CDR3 DNA reads TGCGCCAGCAGCTTGGATGTCATCTACGAGCAGTACTTC. It specifies CASSLDVIYEQYF.

Concerning this clonotype: It may be a read error: a sequence one base away is much more abundant. The chain combines TRBV10-3 with TRBJ1-1, with no clear D. Germline V lookup: CDR1 ENHRY, CDR2 SYGVKD. This CDR3 spans 14 amino acids. Trimming removed 2 bases at V and 3 bases at J, with 10 bases between. The CDR3 DNA follows: TGTGCCATCAGTGAGGTTAACCTCGACACTGAAGCTTTCTTT. This encodes CAISEVNLDTEAFF.